This entry describes one T cell receptor (beta chain). These data come from a study of T cell changes during pregnancy in multiple sclerosis. The CDR3 loop spans 15 amino acids. Trimming took 3 bases from V and 9 from J; bases not matched to a gene: 11. Germline V lookup: CDR1 MNHEY, CDR2 SMNVEV (reference sequence). Clones were sequenced by immunoSEQ multiplex PCR, and TCRdb holds only the in-frame ones, with some missing. The repertoire includes roughly 47,000 clones, about 88% of them detected once, and over 1% sits in the top ten. This clonotype was sampled from a female donor with multiple sclerosis, enrolled in a pregnancy study. The chain joins TRBV27 to TRBJ2-1; 7 bases align to TRBD2. The sequencing used CD4+ T cells from peripheral blood mononuclear cells, collected after pregnancy. The DNA for the CDR3 is TGTGCCAGCAGTTTCCCGGGAGTGGGGAGGGGTGAGCAGTTCTTC. Amino acid sequence: CASSFPGVGRGEQFF.